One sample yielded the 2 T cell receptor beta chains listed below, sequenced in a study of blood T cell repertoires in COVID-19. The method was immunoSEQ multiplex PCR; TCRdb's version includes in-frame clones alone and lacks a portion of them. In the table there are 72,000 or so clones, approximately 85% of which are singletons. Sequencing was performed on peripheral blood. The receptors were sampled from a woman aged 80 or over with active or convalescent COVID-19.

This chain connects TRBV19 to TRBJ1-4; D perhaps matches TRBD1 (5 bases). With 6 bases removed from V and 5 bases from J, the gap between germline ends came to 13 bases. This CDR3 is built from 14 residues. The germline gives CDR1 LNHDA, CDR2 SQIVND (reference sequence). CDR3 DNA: TGTGCCAGTAGCCGTTTGGCAGGGAATGAAAAACTGTTTTTT. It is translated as CASSRLAGNEKLFF.

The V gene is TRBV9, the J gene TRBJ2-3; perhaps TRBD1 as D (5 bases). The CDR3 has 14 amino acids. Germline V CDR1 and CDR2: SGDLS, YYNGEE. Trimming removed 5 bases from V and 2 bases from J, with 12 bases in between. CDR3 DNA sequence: TGTGCCAGCAGAGACCCAGGGAACACAGATACGCAGTATTTT. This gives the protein CASRDPGNTDTQYF.